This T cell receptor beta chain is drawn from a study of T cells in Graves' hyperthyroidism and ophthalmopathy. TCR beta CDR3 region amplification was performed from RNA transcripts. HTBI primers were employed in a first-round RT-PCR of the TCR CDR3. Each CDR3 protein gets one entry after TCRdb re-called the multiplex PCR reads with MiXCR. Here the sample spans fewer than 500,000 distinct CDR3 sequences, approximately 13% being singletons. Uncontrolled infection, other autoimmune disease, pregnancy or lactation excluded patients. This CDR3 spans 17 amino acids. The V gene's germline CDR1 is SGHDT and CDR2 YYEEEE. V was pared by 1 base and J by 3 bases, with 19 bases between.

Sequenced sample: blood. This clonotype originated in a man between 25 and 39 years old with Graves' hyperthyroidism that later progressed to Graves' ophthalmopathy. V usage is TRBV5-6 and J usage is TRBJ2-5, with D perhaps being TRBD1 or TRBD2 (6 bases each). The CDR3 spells CASSLLGGADFKETQYF. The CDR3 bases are TGTGCCAGCAGCTTGTTGGGGGGCGCAGATTTTAAAGAGACCCAGTACTTC.